This entry is about one TCR beta chain. What it binds is not known. The table came from immunoSEQ multiplex PCR; TCRdb's copy has only in-frame clones and leaves some out. The sample consists of some 2,500,000 clones, 80% to 95% of them appearing once. The data were obtained in a study of shared clonotypes between healthy human individuals. Study findings and constraints: Richness estimates generally favored naive over memory subsets. Naive CD4 clonotypes overlapped across a handful of donors at 4.5% to 5.5%. Relative to their counterparts shared across all four donors, non-shared clonotypes exhibited diminished generation probabilities.

CDR3 length equals 14 residues. J was trimmed by 6 bases and V by 7 bases; bases with no gene match: 8. The germline CDR1 and CDR2 sequences are SNHLY and FYNNEI. The receptor's source is a man aged 18 to 30 in good health. Some clones in this sample may be carry-over from other donors' samples. The J gene is TRBJ1-2, the V gene TRBV2, with 10 positions matching TRBD1. Sequences were obtained from naive CD4+ T cells from PBMCs. Specified subset: CD45RA+ positively selected. This CDR3 reads CASNRDRGTDGYTF. CDR3 in DNA: TGTGCCAGCAACCGGGACAGGGGAACTGATGGCTACACCTTC.